This T cell receptor (beta chain) originates from a study of blood T cell repertoires in COVID-19. Whole-study context: COVID-19 samples from acute and convalescent phases originated in the United States, Italy and Spain. PBMCs, B-cell-depleted T cells, or T cells were the source of the cDNA or gDNA that made up the material.

In the original analysis: Amplification of reference gene primers provided the estimated nucleated cell counts. Profiling relied on immunoSEQ multiplex PCR, and the TCRdb table lists in-frame clones only, not all of them. V and J calls and clone size are those listed in that table; D and trimming were worked out from the DNA. The sample shows approximately 410,000 clones, just over 85% of them seen only once. This CDR3 has 15 residues. Trimming cost V 4 bases and J 0 bases; bases outside gene matches: 6. Looked up from germline, CDR1 is SGHRS and CDR2 is YFSETQ. The source of this sequence is a woman between 25 and 40 years old with active or convalescent COVID-19. The chain joins TRBV5-1 to TRBJ1-1; 7 nucleotides match TRBD1. Specimen: peripheral blood. CDR3 region: CASSPRQGMNTEAFF. The DNA for the CDR3 is TGCGCCAGCAGCCCAAGACAGGGAATGAACACTGAAGCTTTCTTT.